This T cell receptor beta chain comes out of a study of blood T cell repertoires in COVID-19 (dated by TCRdb to the early 2020s). With regard to the full study: Samples covering the acute and convalescent phases of COVID-19 were provided by collaborators in the United States, Italy and Spain. Where available, HLA class I and class II types were obtained from metadata supplied by the sample provider rather than from assay-based typing. A de-identified subject ID, COVID-19 status, age in years and sex were almost always included in the sample metadata. A freely available public database, intended as a resource for researchers studying the immune response to SARS-CoV-2, is where the repertoires were released. The material from the prospective study consisted of cDNA or gDNA derived from T cells, B-cell-depleted T cells, or PBMCs. The samples were drawn from the first 160 participants of the ongoing ImmuneRACE study and from 950 to 1,500 subjects provided by 6 global collaborators. Deeply sampled blood TCRbeta repertoires from subjects exposed to, actively infected with, or recovered from COVID-19 were included in the dataset. Results the study describes overall, beyond this receptor: How much clinical and demographic metadata was included differed by source and by participant, and the metadata was provided uncurated.

TCRbeta CDR3 regions were amplified from genomic DNA using the immunoSEQ Assay, a bias-controlled multiplex PCR. As for how the authors treated the data: The number of nucleated cells in each sample was estimated by amplification of reference gene primers within the assay. To quantify the absolute abundance of each unique TCRbeta CDR3 rearrangement, sequence reads were collapsed and filtered. For each sample, productive Simpson clonality was calculated by taking the square root of Simpson's diversity index across productive rearrangements. TCRdb holds this immuneACCESS table with in-frame rearrangements only. Some clones are missing; in checked studies, unresolved V genes explain under half, and the rest has no known cause. The V and J calls and clone size were taken over from that table, and D and trimming were inferred from the DNA. Counted in this sample were 400,000 to 550,000 clones; 87% of them appeared once. In total, the top ten clones hold roughly 1.8% of the sample.

This clone appeared a single time. Its target antigen remains unknown. No clone much larger than this one lies a single base away; base qualities are absent. Including the terminal cysteine and phenylalanine, the CDR3 comprises 15 residues. The read is trimmed to its CDR3 DNA, 45 bases read in frame from base 1. V is pruned by 6 bases and J by 9 bases, leaving 7 bases of the junction without a gene match. From the germline V gene, CDR1 is MNHNS and CDR2 is SASEGT. Enrolling through a virtual design, the prospective study's participants ranged in age from roughly 18 to 90 years and lived across some 23 United States geographic areas. In the prospective study, participants were assigned to cohorts based on the clinical history participants reported in a screening survey and a study questionnaire. In the prospective study, whole blood, serum and a nasopharyngeal or oropharyngeal swab were collected from each participant by mobile phlebotomists. Prospective study participants could optionally give additional blood draws and questionnaires over an approximately two-month period. Before DNA extraction, prospective study blood samples were shipped either frozen or at room temperature.

This TCR was recovered from a woman aged 18-29 years with acute COVID-19. Sequencing input: PBMCs or T cells enriched from blood (not recorded which). This chain joins TRBV6-1 to TRBJ1-6; 11 middle bases align to TRBD1. The DNA sequence follows: TGTGCCAGCAGCCGAACGGGGACAGGGGGTTCACCCCTCCACTTT. Its product reads: CASSRTGTGGSPLHF.